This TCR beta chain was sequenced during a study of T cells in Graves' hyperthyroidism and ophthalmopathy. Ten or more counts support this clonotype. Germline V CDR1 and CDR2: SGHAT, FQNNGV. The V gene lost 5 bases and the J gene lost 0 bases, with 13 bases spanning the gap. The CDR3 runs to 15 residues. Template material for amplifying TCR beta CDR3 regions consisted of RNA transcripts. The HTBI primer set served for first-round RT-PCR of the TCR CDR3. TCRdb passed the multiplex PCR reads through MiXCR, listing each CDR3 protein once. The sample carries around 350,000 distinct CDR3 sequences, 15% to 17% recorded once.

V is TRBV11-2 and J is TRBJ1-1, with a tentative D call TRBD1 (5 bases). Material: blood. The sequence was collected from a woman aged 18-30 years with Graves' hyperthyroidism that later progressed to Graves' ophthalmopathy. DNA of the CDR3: TGTGCCAGCAGCCTCTCGGGGACGGTGAACACTGAAGCTTTCTTT. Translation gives CASSLSGTVNTEAFF.